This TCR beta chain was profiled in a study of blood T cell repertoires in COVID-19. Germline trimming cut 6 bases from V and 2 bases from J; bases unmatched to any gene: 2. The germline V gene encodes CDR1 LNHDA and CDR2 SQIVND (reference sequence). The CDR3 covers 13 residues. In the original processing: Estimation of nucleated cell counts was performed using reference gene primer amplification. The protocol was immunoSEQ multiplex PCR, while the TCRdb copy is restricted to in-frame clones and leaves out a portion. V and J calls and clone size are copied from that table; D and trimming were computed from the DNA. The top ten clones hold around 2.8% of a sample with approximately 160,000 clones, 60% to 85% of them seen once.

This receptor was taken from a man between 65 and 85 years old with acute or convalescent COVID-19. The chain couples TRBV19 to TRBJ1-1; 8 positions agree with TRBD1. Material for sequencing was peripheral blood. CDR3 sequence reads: CASRDRGNTEAFF. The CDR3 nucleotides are TGTGCCAGTAGAGACAGGGGTAACACTGAAGCTTTCTTT.